The clone carrying this T cell receptor beta chain was seen at least ten times. The antigen is undetermined. cDNA molecules carried unique molecular identifiers, and template switching added a universal primer site. TCRdb passed the 5' RACE reads through MiXCR, listing each CDR3 protein once. This sample carries approximately 680,000 distinct CDR3 sequences, roughly 7.2% of them seen once, and the ten largest clones take 1.6%. These data are taken from a study of identical twins. General observations from the study: For out-of-frame alpha sequences shared by twins, low generation probability was in excess.

The length of the CDR3 is 14 residues. CDR1 is MNHEY, CDR2 SMNVEV, per germline (reference sequence). V was trimmed by 3 bases and J by 0 bases, leaving 9 bases between them. A further study also used this sample, focusing on yellow fever vaccine responses in identical twins.

V gene TRBV27 combines with J gene TRBJ2-7; D unclear. Sequenced sample: PBMCs. The sequence was collected from a woman aged 18-35 years in good health. Here the CDR3 reads CASSFTSGSYEQYF. The CDR3 DNA follows: TGTGCCAGCAGTTTTACAAGTGGCTCCTACGAGCAGTACTTC.